This TCR beta chain derives from a study of Graves' ophthalmopathy and Graves' hyperthyroidism. Active ophthalmopathy (CAS at least 3, NOSPECS at least 4), lasting under 3 months. Transcripts of RNA were the source for amplifying TCR beta CDR3 regions. First-round RT-PCR used HTBI primers; second-round multiplex PCR followed. TCRdb passed the multiplex PCR reads through MiXCR, listing each CDR3 protein once. The sample holds 360,000 or so distinct CDR3 sequences; approximately 20% are singletons and the top ten take roughly 1.4%. This CDR3 spans 15 amino acids. Trimming removed 6 bases from V and 1 base from J; junction bases left unmatched: 4. Germline CDR1 and CDR2: MDHEN and SYDVKM.

The source is a woman between 18 and 29 years old with Graves' ophthalmopathy. The chain recombines TRBV28 with TRBJ2-7, with 12 bases matching TRBD2. Input material: peripheral blood. CDR3 sequence (DNA): TGTGCCAGCAGGCCCGGACTAGCGGGATCCTACGAGCAGTACTTC. It yields the protein CASRPGLAGSYEQYF.